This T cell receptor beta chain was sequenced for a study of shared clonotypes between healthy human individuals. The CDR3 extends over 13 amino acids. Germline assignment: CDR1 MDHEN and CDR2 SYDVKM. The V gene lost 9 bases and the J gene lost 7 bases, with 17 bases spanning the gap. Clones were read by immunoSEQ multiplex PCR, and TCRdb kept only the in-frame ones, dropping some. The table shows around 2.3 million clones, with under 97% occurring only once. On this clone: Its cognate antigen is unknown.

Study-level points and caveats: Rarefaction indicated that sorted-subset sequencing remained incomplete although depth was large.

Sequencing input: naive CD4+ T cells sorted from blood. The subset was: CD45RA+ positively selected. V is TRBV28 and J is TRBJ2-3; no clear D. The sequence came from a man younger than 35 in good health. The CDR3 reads CASTPGQIHTQYF. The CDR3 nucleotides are TGTGCCAGTACCCCCGGGCAGATCCATACGCAGTATTTT.